This is a list of T cell receptor beta chains from one sample in a study of cytomegalovirus exposure and HLA in healthy donors. Some clones are missing from TCRdb's copy, which holds only in-frame ones; the method was immunoSEQ multiplex PCR. The sample carries 120,000 to 150,000 clones, roughly 79% recorded once. The sample consisted of PBMCs. The receptors come from a woman aged 40-49 years in good health and CMV-seronegative. Both conserved end residues are part of each CDR3. The order of the fields is D gene, clone size, J gene, V gene, CDR3 protein, CDR3 DNA. A D gene is named only where the DNA matches it firmly. The listing skips clone size in some rows; elsewhere it reads once, few, many or a size class.

d_call: NA; clone_size: NA; j_call: TRBJ1-2; v_call: TRBV7-9; cdr3_aa: CASSLAQQGFFGYTF; cdr3_nt: TGTGCCAGCAGCTTAGCGCAGCAGGGATTCTTCGGCTACACCTTC
d_call: NA; clone_size: NA; j_call: TRBJ2-1; v_call: TRBV7-2; cdr3_aa: CASSLGVSSRYNEQFF; cdr3_nt: TGTGCCAGCAGCTTAGGAGTGTCTAGTCGATACAATGAGCAGTTCTTC
d_call: NA; clone_size: NA; j_call: TRBJ1-2; v_call: TRBV7-2; cdr3_aa: CASSLGQLRNYGYTF; cdr3_nt: TGTGCCAGCAGCTTAGGACAGCTTCGGAACTATGGCTACACCTTC
d_call: TRBD1; clone_size: NA; j_call: TRBJ1-2; v_call: TRBV5-1; cdr3_aa: CASRENTDRALGYTF; cdr3_nt: TGCGCCAGCAGGGAGAATACGGACAGGGCGTTAGGCTACACCTTC
d_call: TRBD2; clone_size: NA; j_call: TRBJ2-7; v_call: TRBV15; cdr3_aa: CATSREREGYEQYF; cdr3_nt: TGTGCCACCAGCAGAGAAAGGGAGGGCTACGAGCAGTACTTC
d_call: NA; clone_size: NA; j_call: TRBJ2-2; v_call: TRBV6-1; cdr3_aa: CASNRDSLTGELFF; cdr3_nt: TGTGCCAGCAACCGGGACTCCCTCACCGGGGAGCTGTTTTTT
d_call: TRBD2; clone_size: NA; j_call: TRBJ2-1; v_call: TRBV6-6; cdr3_aa: CASNAAGGSYNEQFF; cdr3_nt: TGTGCCAGCAATGCAGCGGGAGGGTCCTACAATGAGCAGTTCTTC
d_call: NA; clone_size: NA; j_call: TRBJ2-1; v_call: TRBV2; cdr3_aa: CASGGQFF; cdr3_nt: TGTGCCAGCGGAGGGCAGTTCTTC
d_call: TRBD1; clone_size: NA; j_call: TRBJ2-5; v_call: TRBV5-4; cdr3_aa: CASSSRQGQETQYF; cdr3_nt: TGTGCCAGCAGCTCAAGACAGGGCCAAGAGACCCAGTACTTC
d_call: NA; clone_size: NA; j_call: TRBJ2-7; v_call: TRBV7-8; cdr3_aa: CASSLSRYEQYF; cdr3_nt: TGTGCCAGCAGCTTATCAAGATACGAGCAGTACTTC
d_call: TRBD1; clone_size: NA; j_call: TRBJ1-4; v_call: TRBV5-1; cdr3_aa: CASSFDRQGAGEKLFF; cdr3_nt: TGCGCCAGCAGCTTTGACAGGCAGGGGGCTGGCGAAAAACTGTTTTTT
d_call: NA; clone_size: NA; j_call: TRBJ2-3; v_call: TRBV5-1; cdr3_aa: CASSLGTLSTDTQYF; cdr3_nt: TGCGCCAGCAGCTTGGGGACACTCAGCACAGATACGCAGTATTTT
d_call: NA; clone_size: once; j_call: TRBJ2-7; v_call: TRBV28; cdr3_aa: CASSFYGEAYEQYF; cdr3_nt: TGTGCCAGCAGTTTTTATGGGGAGGCCTACGAGCAGTACTTC
d_call: TRBD1; clone_size: NA; j_call: TRBJ2-2; v_call: TRBV9; cdr3_aa: CASSGQGGTGLHGELFF; cdr3_nt: TGTGCCAGCAGCGGGCAGGGCGGGACAGGTCTTCACGGGGAGCTGTTTTTT
d_call: NA; clone_size: NA; j_call: TRBJ2-7; v_call: TRBV27; cdr3_aa: CASSPTGEAYEQYF; cdr3_nt: TGTGCCAGCAGTCCCACAGGGGAGGCCTACGAGCAGTACTTC
d_call: NA; clone_size: few; j_call: TRBJ1-2; v_call: TRBV2; cdr3_aa: CASSEMARISAYGYTF; cdr3_nt: TGTGCCAGCAGTGAAATGGCCCGCATCAGCGCCTATGGCTACACCTTC
d_call: TRBD2; clone_size: NA; j_call: TRBJ2-1; v_call: TRBV15; cdr3_aa: CATSKTLRAGEDEQFF; cdr3_nt: TGTGCCACCAGCAAGACCCTACGAGCGGGAGAGGATGAGCAGTTCTTC
d_call: NA; clone_size: once; j_call: TRBJ1-5; v_call: TRBV2; cdr3_aa: CASRVQRAARQPQHF; cdr3_nt: TGTGCCAGCAGGGTACAGAGGGCGGCCCGCCAGCCCCAGCATTTT
d_call: NA; clone_size: NA; j_call: TRBJ2-1; v_call: TRBV7-2; cdr3_aa: CASSFRRDQYNEQFF; cdr3_nt: TGTGCCAGCAGCTTTAGGAGAGATCAGTACAATGAGCAGTTCTTC
d_call: NA; clone_size: NA; j_call: TRBJ2-4; v_call: TRBV30; cdr3_aa: CACEIVAKNIQYF; cdr3_nt: TGTGCCTGTGAGATCGTAGCCAAAAACATTCAGTACTTC
d_call: NA; clone_size: NA; j_call: TRBJ2-3; v_call: TRBV5-8; cdr3_aa: CASSLDQRVPDTQYF; cdr3_nt: TGTGCCAGCAGCTTGGATCAGCGGGTTCCAGATACGCAGTATTTT
d_call: TRBD1; clone_size: NA; j_call: TRBJ2-3; v_call: TRBV2; cdr3_aa: CASSGGQAITDTQYF; cdr3_nt: TGTGCCAGCAGTGGGGGACAGGCGATCACAGATACGCAGTATTTT
d_call: NA; clone_size: NA; j_call: TRBJ2-7; v_call: TRBV18; cdr3_aa: CASSTGVNSYEQYF; cdr3_nt: TGTGCCAGCTCAACCGGGGTAAACTCCTACGAGCAGTACTTC
d_call: TRBD2; clone_size: NA; j_call: TRBJ2-7; v_call: TRBV5-1; cdr3_aa: CASSYIAGGKNEQYF; cdr3_nt: TGCGCCAGCAGCTACATAGCGGGAGGAAAGAACGAGCAGTACTTC
d_call: NA; clone_size: NA; j_call: TRBJ1-2; v_call: TRBV15; cdr3_aa: CATSRDGQTFYGYTF; cdr3_nt: TGTGCCACCAGCAGAGACGGACAGACCTTCTATGGCTACACCTTC
d_call: NA; clone_size: NA; j_call: TRBJ2-1; v_call: TRBV7-9; cdr3_aa: CASSLEGAQNGGEQFF; cdr3_nt: TGTGCCAGCAGCTTAGAGGGGGCCCAGAACGGGGGTGAGCAGTTCTTC
d_call: NA; clone_size: NA; j_call: TRBJ1-1; v_call: TRBV6-1; cdr3_aa: CASSESTLNTEAFF; cdr3_nt: TGTGCCAGCAGTGAATCCACACTGAACACTGAAGCTTTCTTT
d_call: TRBD1; clone_size: NA; j_call: TRBJ1-1; v_call: TRBV7-6; cdr3_aa: CASSPGTGGITEAFF; cdr3_nt: TGTGCCAGCAGCCCCGGGACAGGGGGGATCACTGAAGCTTTCTTT
d_call: NA; clone_size: once; j_call: TRBJ1-2; v_call: TRBV5-4; cdr3_aa: CASSLSPEDGYTF; cdr3_nt: TGTGCCAGCAGCTTGTCTCCCGAGGATGGCTACACCTTC
d_call: NA; clone_size: NA; j_call: TRBJ2-3; v_call: TRBV9; cdr3_aa: CASSPQVGTDTQYF; cdr3_nt: TGTGCCAGCAGCCCCCAGGTCGGAACAGATACGCAGTATTTT
d_call: TRBD1; clone_size: NA; j_call: TRBJ1-1; v_call: TRBV5-4; cdr3_aa: CASSPPGGTGGTEAFF; cdr3_nt: TGTGCCAGCAGCCCACCAGGGGGGACAGGGGGCACTGAAGCTTTCTTT
d_call: TRBD1; clone_size: NA; j_call: TRBJ1-2; v_call: TRBV11-2; cdr3_aa: CASSLGQGAGYTF; cdr3_nt: TGTGCCAGCAGCTTAGGCCAGGGGGCTGGCTACACCTTC
d_call: NA; clone_size: NA; j_call: TRBJ2-3; v_call: TRBV19; cdr3_aa: CASTLGGTDTQYF; cdr3_nt: TGTGCCAGTACCTTAGGGGGAACAGATACGCAGTATTTT
d_call: NA; clone_size: NA; j_call: TRBJ1-2; v_call: TRBV6-5; cdr3_aa: CASSKDTGRLYGYTF; cdr3_nt: TGTGCCAGCAGTAAGGACACGGGCAGACTCTATGGCTACACCTTC
d_call: TRBD1; clone_size: NA; j_call: TRBJ2-7; v_call: TRBV10-3; cdr3_aa: CAISELPGQGANEQYF; cdr3_nt: TGTGCCATCAGTGAGTTACCGGGACAGGGGGCGAACGAGCAGTACTTC
d_call: TRBD1; clone_size: NA; j_call: TRBJ1-2; v_call: TRBV7-8; cdr3_aa: CASSLYSGGAGYGYTF; cdr3_nt: TGTGCCAGCAGCCTATACTCAGGGGGCGCCGGCTATGGCTACACCTTC
d_call: TRBD1; clone_size: NA; j_call: TRBJ1-2; v_call: TRBV4-1; cdr3_aa: CASSRLDRGDYGYTF; cdr3_nt: TGCGCCAGCAGCCGGCTCGACAGGGGGGACTATGGCTACACCTTC
d_call: TRBD2; clone_size: NA; j_call: TRBJ2-1; v_call: TRBV9; cdr3_aa: CASSVGGGSLNEQFF; cdr3_nt: TGTGCCAGCAGCGTAGGAGGCGGGAGTTTGAATGAGCAGTTCTTC
d_call: TRBD2; clone_size: NA; j_call: TRBJ2-7; v_call: TRBV19; cdr3_aa: CASSFRLATYSYEQYF; cdr3_nt: TGTGCCAGTAGTTTCAGACTAGCGACGTACTCGTACGAGCAGTACTTC